What follows are 24 T cell receptor beta chains derived from one specimen sequenced in a study of CD8 T cells in Susac syndrome. Random-hexamer reverse transcription was applied to roughly 0.5 to 1 ug RNA. TCRdb ran MiXCR on the immunoSEQ multiplex PCR reads and lists one entry per CDR3 protein. This repertoire shows 150,000 to 200,000 distinct CDR3 sequences, 90% to 95% found once; its top ten account for just over 0.13%. Source material: CD4+ T cells from PBMCs. Receptors originate from a human donor in good health.

This clonotype has only one observation. This chain joins TRBV19 and TRBJ2-7; D might be TRBD2 (6 bases). The V end lost 3 bases, the J end lost 1 base, and 10 bases lay between the germline ends. Germline CDR1 LNHDA, CDR2 SQIVND (reference sequence). The CDR3 sequence is 14 residues long. The CDR3 region is CASSIWGTSYEQYF. The CDR3 bases are TGTGCCAGTAGTATCTGGGGGACTTCCTACGAGCAGTACTTC.

The chain uses TRBV5-6 and TRBJ2-1; the D is unclear. Germline-derived CDR1 and CDR2 are SGHDT and YYEEEE. Trimming cost V 2 bases and J 7 bases, with 7 bases left between them. This CDR3 comprises 12 residues. CDR3 loop: CASSFYGNEQFF. CDR3 coding DNA: TGTGCCAGCAGCTTTTATGGGAATGAGCAGTTCTTC. Using reference TRBV5-6 and TRBJ2-1 for the parts outside the CDR3, the full variable domain is DAGVTQSPTHLIKTRGQQVTLRCSPKSGHDTVSWYQQALGQGPQFIFQYYEEEERQRGNFPDRFSGHQFPNYSSELNVNALLLGDSALYLCASSFYGNEQFFGPGTRLTVL.

The gene calls are TRBV20-1 and TRBJ2-3, with D uncertain. With 6 bases removed from V and 6 bases from J, the gap between germline ends came to 7 bases. Germline lookup yields CDR1 DFQATT and CDR2 SNEGSKA (reference sequence). This CDR3 region has 10 residues. CDR3 bases: TGCAGTGCGGTTCAGGATACGCAGTATTTT. Translated, it gives CSAVQDTQYF.

The CDR3 here is CASTAADGEQYF. CDR3 nucleotides: TGTGCTAGTACGGCGGCAGATGGGGAGCAGTACTTC. V is TRBV12-5 and J is TRBJ2-7; D is unclear. Per the germline V gene, CDR1 is LGHNT and CDR2 is FRNRAP. The CDR3 totals 12 residues. Trimming took 8 bases from V and 7 from J, leaving 15 bases between them. The whole variable domain, remainder taken from reference TRBV12-5 and TRBJ2-7, is DARVTQTPRHKVTEMGQEVTMRCQPILGHNTVFWYRQTMMQGLELLAYFRNRAPLDDSGMPKDRFSAEMPDATLATLKIQPSEPRDSAVYFCASTAADGEQYFGPGTRLTVT.

This clonotype was observed a single time. The rearrangement joins TRBV7-9 to TRBJ2-1; D not resolved. The germline V and J ends were trimmed by 4 bases and 1 base, with 8 bases remaining between them. The CDR3 has 14 residues. Germline V CDR1 and CDR2: SEHNR, FQNEAQ (reference sequence). CDR3 sequence (DNA): TGTGCCAGCAGCTCCTCGAGGTCCTACAATGAGCAGTTCTTC. This codes for CASSSSRSYNEQFF. The full variable domain, its missing parts supplied by reference TRBV7-9 and TRBJ2-1, is DTGVSQNPRHKITKRGQNVTFRCDPISEHNRLYWYRQTLGQGPEFLTYFQNEAQLEKSRLLSDRFSAERPKGSFSTLEIQRTEQGDSAMYLCASSSSRSYNEQFFGPGTRLTVL.

The chain is built from TRBV5-1 and TRBJ2-5; possibly TRBD1 for D (5 bases). V lost 0 bases, J lost 3 bases, and 6 bases lay in between. Germline V CDR1 and CDR2: SGHRS, YFSETQ. CDR3 length: 13 residues. CDR3 DNA: TGCGCCAGCAGCTTGGACAGGAAAGAGACCCAGTACTTC. This translates into CASSLDRKETQYF.

The chain uses TRBV29-1 and TRBJ2-4; TRBD1 aligns across 7 bases. The V segment lost 1 base and the J segment 8 bases; nucleotides outside the gene matches: 2. Germline V gene sequence: CDR1 SQVTM, CDR2 ANQGSEA. There are 12 residues in the CDR3. The CDR3 region is CSVEGQGDIQYF. The CDR3 nucleotides are TGCAGCGTTGAAGGCCAGGGGGACATTCAGTACTTC.

The rearrangement joins TRBV2 to TRBJ1-1, with 8 positions matching TRBD1. Germline trimming cut 7 bases from V and 4 bases from J; bases unmatched to any gene: 8. The length of the CDR3 is 14 residues. Germline V gene sequence: CDR1 SNHLY, CDR2 FYNNEI. In DNA form, the CDR3 reads TGTGCCAGCACCCGACAGGGGTTGGCCACTGAAGCTTTCTTT. It encodes CASTRQGLATEAFF.

V and J are TRBV7-3 and TRBJ2-3; D not certain. This CDR3 comprises 11 residues. The ends were cut back, 5 bases at V and 10 bases at J, with 10 bases in the middle. Germline V CDR1 and CDR2: SGHTA, FQGTGA. The CDR3 DNA reads TGTGCCAGCAGCGCCCTCGCCCCGCAGTATTTT. Amino acids: CASSALAPQYF.

This chain uses TRBV3-1 with TRBJ2-7, with TRBD2 as a possible D gene (5 bases). CDR1 is LGHDT, CDR2 YNNKEL, per germline (reference sequence). The CDR3 has 14 residues. Trimming stripped 7 bases from V and 2 bases from J, with 15 bases between. CDR3 nucleotide sequence: TGTGCCAGCACCACCACGAAGGGAGCCTACGAGCAGTACTTC. Translating gives CASTTTKGAYEQYF.

The rearrangement uses TRBV12-3 or TRBV12-4 and TRBJ2-1, with 12 bases that match TRBD2. V gave up 5 bases and J gave up 5 bases; unmatched junction bases: 4. CDR3 length: 15 amino acids. CDR3 region: CASSRTSGVNNEQFF. The CDR3 DNA sequence: TGTGCCAGCAGTCGGACTAGCGGGGTGAACAATGAGCAGTTCTTC.

The gene calls are TRBV12-3 or TRBV12-4 and TRBJ2-2; 8 bases match TRBD1. Trimming cost V 6 bases and J 0 bases; bases outside gene matches: 3. The CDR3 contains 15 residues. The CDR3 coding sequence is TGTGCCAGCAGATTACAGGGGGCGAACACCGGGGAGCTGTTTTTT. It translates to CASRLQGANTGELFF.

This chain uses TRBV7-8 with TRBJ1-1; D not resolved. CDR3 size: 13 residues. V gave up 7 bases and J gave up 6 bases, with 15 bases separating them. CDR1 and CDR2 (germline): SGHVS, FQNEAQ. The chain's CDR3 is CASTNVREAEAFF. CDR3 coding DNA: TGTGCCAGCACCAACGTCCGAGAGGCTGAAGCTTTCTTT.

The gene calls are TRBV20-1 and TRBJ1-5; no clear D. There are 13 residues in the CDR3. V lost 3 bases to trimming and J lost 4 bases, with 10 bases between them. Germline V CDR1 and CDR2: DFQATT, SNEGSKA (reference sequence). CDR3 nucleotides: TGCAGTGCTAGTATCAGCTCTAATCAGCCCCAGCATTTT. Protein sequence: CSASISSNQPQHF.

The chain recombines TRBV18 with TRBJ2-4; D not certain. CDR3 length equals 15 residues. In germline, CDR1 is KGHSH, CDR2 LQKENI. The V end lost 0 bases, the J end lost 5 bases, and 11 bases lay between the germline ends. Here the CDR3 DNA reads TGTGCCAGCTCACCACCGAGCGCCAGGCAAAACATTCAGTACTTC. Encoded protein: CASSPPSARQNIQYF.

The rearrangement uses TRBV5-4 and TRBJ2-1; 7 nucleotides line up with TRBD1. Germline V gene lookup returns CDR1 SGHNT and CDR2 YYREEE (reference sequence). The trim removed 4 bases at V and 0 bases at J, leaving 7 bases unmatched. The CDR3 extends over 16 amino acids. The CDR3 reads CASSPTGPYSYNEQFF. Here the CDR3 DNA reads TGTGCCAGCAGCCCGACAGGGCCCTACTCCTACAATGAGCAGTTCTTC.

The V and J genes are TRBV30 and TRBJ1-2; D unresolved. Trimming cost V 4 bases and J 3 bases, with 18 bases left between them. The CDR3 has 15 amino acids. Germline-derived CDR1 and CDR2 are GTSNPN and SVGIG (reference sequence). Here the CDR3 DNA reads TGTGCCTGGACCAGACACCTCCAGGTCCACTATGGCTACACCTTC. This sequence encodes CAWTRHLQVHYGYTF. Based on the CDR3 plus reference TRBV30 and TRBJ1-2, the full variable domain is SQTIHQWPATLVQPVGSPLSLECTVEGTSNPNLYWYRQAAGRGLQLLFYSVGIGQISSEVPQNLSASRPQDRQFILSSKKLLLSDSGFYLCAWTRHLQVHYGYTFGSGTRLTVV.

The rearrangement uses TRBV20-1 and TRBJ1-5; a weak D match, TRBD1 (5 bases). The germline V gene encodes CDR1 DFQATT and CDR2 SNEGSKA (reference sequence). The length of the CDR3 is 14 residues. With 3 bases removed from V and 0 bases from J, the gap between germline ends came to 9 bases. CDR3 nucleotides: TGCAGTGCTAGGGCGGGGGATAGCAATCAGCCCCAGCATTTT. It translates to CSARAGDSNQPQHF.

The CDR3 DNA reads TGCGCCAGCAGCTTGGTTACCCCGACTGAAGCTTTCTTT. It translates to CASSLVTPTEAFF. The rearrangement uses TRBV5-1 and TRBJ1-1; D unclear. CDR1 and CDR2 (germline): SGHRS, YFSETQ. V dropped 0 bases and J dropped 5 bases, with 8 bases sitting between them. The CDR3 consists of 13 residues.

The CDR3 sequence is CASSFDQGYNEQFF. The CDR3 nucleotides are TGCGCCAGCAGCTTCGATCAGGGCTACAATGAGCAGTTCTTC. This chain connects TRBV5-1 to TRBJ2-1, with D perhaps TRBD1 (5 bases). Germline V CDR1 and CDR2: SGHRS, YFSETQ. The CDR3 runs to 14 residues. The ends were cut back, 2 bases at V and 3 bases at J, with 9 bases in the middle.

The table lists this clonotype with a count of one. The V gene is TRBV5-1, the J gene TRBJ1-1; D uncertain. Trimming took off 5 bases at V and 1 base at J, with 12 bases between the two ends. The germline gives CDR1 SGHRS, CDR2 YFSETQ. The CDR3 is 14 residues long. CDR3 sequence (DNA): TGCGCCAGCAGGTCGGTTCCAGAGAACACTGAAGCTTTCTTT. This translates into CASRSVPENTEAFF.

The gene calls are TRBV11-2 and TRBJ2-5; perhaps TRBD1 as D (6 bases). There are 15 residues in the CDR3. Looked up from germline, CDR1 is SGHAT and CDR2 is FQNNGV. V lost 1 base and J lost 1, with 10 bases in between. The CDR3 bases are TGTGCCAGCAGCTTAGGGGACACCCTCCAAGAGACCCAGTACTTC. Its translation is CASSLGDTLQETQYF. Drawing the rest from reference TRBV11-2 and TRBJ2-5, the complete variable domain is EAGVAQSPRYKIIEKRQSVAFWCNPISGHATLYWYQQILGQGPKLLIQFQNNGVVDDSQLPKDRFSAERLKGVDSTLKIQPAKLEDSAVYLCASSLGDTLQETQYFGPGTRLLVL.

The V and J genes are TRBV3-1 and TRBJ2-3, with a weak D call TRBD2 (7 bases). CDR1 LGHDT and CDR2 YNNKEL come from the germline V gene (reference sequence). The V gene lost 2 bases and the J gene lost 6 bases, with 15 bases spanning the gap. This CDR3 region has 15 residues. CDR3 DNA: TGTGCCAGCAGCCAATTGGCGGGGGCGGGGGATACGCAGTATTTT. This encodes CASSQLAGAGDTQYF.

Written as DNA, the CDR3 is TGTGCCAGCAGCCCAAAGGGACAGTCCTATGGCTACACCTTC. Its translation: CASSPKGQSYGYTF. The chain combines TRBV7-2 with TRBJ1-2; 7 bases are a match to TRBD1. V shed 5 bases, J shed 4 bases, and the junction held 7 bases outside the gene matches. The germline gives CDR1 SGHTA, CDR2 FQGNSA. CDR3 length equals 14 residues.